This entry features one TCR beta chain sequence. The antigen is not known. This sample was taken from a study of CD4 T cells in relation to SARS-CoV-2 and coronaviruses. Study in general: Convalescent donors were aged about 20 to 80, with median roughly 42 years. Findings of the study overall: Culture-expanded clones reflect memory recall rather than primary priming during culture. Approximately 65% of donors had memory CD4+ clonotypes crossrecognizing SARS-CoV-2 and common cold coronavirus spike.

V trimming: 3 bases; J trimming: 7 bases; junction bases outside the gene matches: 16. Germline V gene sequence: CDR1 GTSNPN, CDR2 SVGIG (reference sequence). CDR3 length: 16 residues. Generated by immunoSEQ multiplex PCR, the TCRdb table keeps only in-frame clones and is missing some. Of about 38,000 clones in the sample, less than 85% are singletons; the top ten hold approximately 4.5%. Sorted naive or memory CD4+ cells met CEF peptides for over eight days. The sequenced sample consisted of naive CD4+ T cells from PBMCs, cultured in vitro. Subset specified: naive CD4+ T cells isolated by negative enrichment. The chain employs TRBV30 and TRBJ2-3, with 7 nucleotides matching TRBD2. The receptor comes from an adult with COVID-19. CDR3 loop: CAWSERPGGSRYTQYF. The CDR3 DNA sequence: TGTGCCTGGAGCGAACGACCAGGCGGGAGTCGATATACGCAGTATTTT. The full variable domain, completed using reference TRBV30 and TRBJ2-3, is SQTIHQWPATLVQPVGSPLSLECTVEGTSNPNLYWYRQAAGRGLQLLFYSVGIGQISSEVPQNLSASRPQDRQFILSSKKLLLSDSGFYLCAWSERPGGSRYTQYFGPGTRLTVL.